This T cell receptor beta chain was retrieved from a study of cytomegalovirus exposure and HLA in healthy donors. Study findings and constraints: Analyzed later, association rates of TCRs varied across HLA loci, with DRB1 most and HLA-C fewest. Most TCR sequences showed up rarely, but some public TCRs showed up in many donors. An ancestry cluster, one associated with Asian ancestry, reportedly showed fewer N-insertions than the 666-donor mean in a later analysis. A later analysis linked some 17,000 TCR beta sequences to HLA alleles at 0.05 false discovery rate.

CDR1 and CDR2 from the germline V gene are MNHNY and SVGAGI (reference sequence). The length of the CDR3 is 15 residues. Trimming removed 6 bases from V and 4 bases from J; junction bases left unmatched: 6. About this clone itself: Its antigen is undetermined.

The PCR employed 60 Vbeta primers together with 13 Jbeta primers. Sequencing was performed with immunoSEQ multiplex PCR; in TCRdb, only in-frame clones are kept and a portion is missing. The table shows 65,000 to 75,000 clones, with roughly 71% occurring only once. The origin of this receptor is a woman aged 55-69 years in good health and CMV-seropositive. The material sequenced was PBMCs. The rearrangement joins TRBV6-6 to TRBJ2-3; 11 positions match TRBD2. The CDR3: CASSPEGLAADTQYF. The CDR3 DNA reads TGTGCCAGCAGCCCTGAGGGACTAGCGGCAGATACGCAGTATTTT.